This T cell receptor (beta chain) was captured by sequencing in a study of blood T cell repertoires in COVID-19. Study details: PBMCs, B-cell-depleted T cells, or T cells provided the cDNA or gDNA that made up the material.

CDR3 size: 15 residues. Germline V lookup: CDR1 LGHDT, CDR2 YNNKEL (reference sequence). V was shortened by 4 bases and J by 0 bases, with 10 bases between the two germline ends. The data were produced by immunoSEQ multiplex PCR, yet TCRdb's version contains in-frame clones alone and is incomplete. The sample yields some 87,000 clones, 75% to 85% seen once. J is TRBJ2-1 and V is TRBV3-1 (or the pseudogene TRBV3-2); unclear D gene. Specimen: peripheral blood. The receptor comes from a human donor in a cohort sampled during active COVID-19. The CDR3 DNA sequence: TGTGCCAGCAGCCGCTCAGCGAGCTCCTACAATGAGCAGTTCTTC. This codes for CASSRSASSYNEQFF.